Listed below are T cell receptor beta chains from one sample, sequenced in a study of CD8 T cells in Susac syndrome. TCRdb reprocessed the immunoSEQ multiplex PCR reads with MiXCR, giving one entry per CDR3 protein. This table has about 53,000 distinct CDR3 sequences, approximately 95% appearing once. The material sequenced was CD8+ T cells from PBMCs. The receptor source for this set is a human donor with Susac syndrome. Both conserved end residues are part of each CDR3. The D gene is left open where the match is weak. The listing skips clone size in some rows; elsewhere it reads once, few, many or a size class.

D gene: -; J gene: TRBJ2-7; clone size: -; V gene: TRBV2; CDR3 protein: CASVTVSDEQYF; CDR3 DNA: TGTGCCAGCGTGACGGTCTCGGACGAGCAGTACTTC
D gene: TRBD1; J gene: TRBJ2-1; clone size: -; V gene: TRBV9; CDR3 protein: CASSVGGQQTYNEQFF; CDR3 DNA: TGTGCCAGCAGCGTAGGGGGACAGCAAACCTACAATGAGCAGTTCTTC
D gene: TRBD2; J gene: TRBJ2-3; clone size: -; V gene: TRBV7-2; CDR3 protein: CASSYTSGGRDTQYF; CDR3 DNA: TGTGCCAGCAGTTATACGTCGGGGGGTAGAGATACGCAGTATTTT
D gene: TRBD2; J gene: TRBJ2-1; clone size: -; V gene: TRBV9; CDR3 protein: CASSVGVSGGADEQFF; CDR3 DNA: TGTGCCAGCAGCGTAGGGGTTAGCGGGGGGGCCGATGAGCAGTTCTTC
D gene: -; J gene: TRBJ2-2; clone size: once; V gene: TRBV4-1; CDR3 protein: CASSQDPYVRTGELFF; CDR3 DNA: TGCGCCAGCAGCCAAGATCCTTATGTTAGGACCGGGGAGCTGTTTTTT
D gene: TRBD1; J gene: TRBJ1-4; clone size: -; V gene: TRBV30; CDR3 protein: CAWSWLNRDSHYEKLFF; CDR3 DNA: TGTGCCTGGAGCTGGTTGAACCGGGACAGCCACTATGAAAAACTGTTTTTT
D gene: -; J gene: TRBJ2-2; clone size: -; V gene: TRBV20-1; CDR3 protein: CSARDEGPGELFF; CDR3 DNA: TGCAGTGCTAGAGATGAGGGCCCCGGGGAGCTGTTTTTT
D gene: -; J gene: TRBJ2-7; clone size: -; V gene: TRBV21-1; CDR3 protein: CASSKIYEGLDYEQYF; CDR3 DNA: TGTGCCAGCAGCAAAATTTATGAAGGCCTAGACTACGAGCAGTACTTC
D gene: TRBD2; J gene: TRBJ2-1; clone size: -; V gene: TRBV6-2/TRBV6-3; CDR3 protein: CASSWDRGGNEQFF; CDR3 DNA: TGTGCCAGCAGTTGGGATCGGGGGGGCAATGAGCAGTTCTTC
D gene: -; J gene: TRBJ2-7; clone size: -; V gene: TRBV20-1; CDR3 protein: CSAQTSPEQYF; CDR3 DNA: TGCAGTGCCCAAACCAGTCCGGAGCAGTACTTC
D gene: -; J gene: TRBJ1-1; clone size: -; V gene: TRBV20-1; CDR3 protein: CSVRGGMGGTEAFF; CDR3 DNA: TGCAGTGTTAGAGGGGGGATGGGGGGCACTGAAGCTTTCTTT
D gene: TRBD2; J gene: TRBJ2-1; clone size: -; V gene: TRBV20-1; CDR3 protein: CSARASGVSYNEQFF; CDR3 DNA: TGCAGTGCTAGAGCCAGCGGGGTCTCCTACAATGAGCAGTTCTTC
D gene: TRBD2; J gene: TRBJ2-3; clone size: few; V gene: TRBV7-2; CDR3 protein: CASSKLAGGPKDTQYF; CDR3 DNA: TGTGCCAGCAGCAAGCTAGCGGGGGGGCCTAAAGATACGCAGTATTTT
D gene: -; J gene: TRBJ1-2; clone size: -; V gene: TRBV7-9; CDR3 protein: CASSLSPDGYTF; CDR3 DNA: TGTGCCAGCAGCTTAAGCCCCGATGGCTACACCTTC
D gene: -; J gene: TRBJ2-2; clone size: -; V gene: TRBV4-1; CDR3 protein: CASSQRKGVNTGELFF; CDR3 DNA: TGCGCCAGCAGCCAAAGAAAGGGGGTTAACACCGGGGAGCTGTTTTTT